The TCR beta chain under discussion was sequenced for a study of spatial heterogeneity in lung cancer. TCRdb itself ran the 5' RACE reads through MiXCR, one entry per CDR3 protein. Of about 94,000 distinct CDR3 sequences listed, roughly a fifth are singletons. Germline lookup yields CDR1 SEHNR and CDR2 FQNEAQ (reference sequence). The CDR3 contains 12 residues. V was shortened by 5 bases and J by 9 bases, with 11 bases between the two germline ends. The time point was: blood at routine non-recurrence follow-up after resection. The chain joins TRBV7-9 to TRBJ2-1, with D hard to call. The sequence was collected from a male donor with early-stage non-small cell lung cancer. The starting material was PBMCs, obtained at follow-up. This chain's CDR3 is CASSQVATEQFF. The CDR3 nucleotides are TGTGCCAGCAGCCAAGTAGCCACTGAGCAGTTCTTC.